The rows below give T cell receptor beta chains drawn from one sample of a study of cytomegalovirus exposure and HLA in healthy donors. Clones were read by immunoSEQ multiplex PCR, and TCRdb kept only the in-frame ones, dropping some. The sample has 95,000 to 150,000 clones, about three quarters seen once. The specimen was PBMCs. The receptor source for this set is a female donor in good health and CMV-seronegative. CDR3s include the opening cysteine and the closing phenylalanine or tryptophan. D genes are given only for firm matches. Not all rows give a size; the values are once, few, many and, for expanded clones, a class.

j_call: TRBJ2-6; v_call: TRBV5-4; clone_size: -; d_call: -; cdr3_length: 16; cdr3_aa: CASSLMQGYGANVLTF; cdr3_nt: TGTGCCAGCAGCCTCATGCAGGGGTACGGGGCCAACGTCCTGACTTTC
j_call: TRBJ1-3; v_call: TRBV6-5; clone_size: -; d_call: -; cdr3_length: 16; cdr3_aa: CASSYSAPGQKNTIYF; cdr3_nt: TGTGCCAGCAGTTACTCGGCCCCGGGACAAAAAAACACCATATATTTT
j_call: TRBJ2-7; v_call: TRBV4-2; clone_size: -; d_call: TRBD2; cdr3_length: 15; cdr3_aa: CASSQAPGLAGEQYF; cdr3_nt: TGTGCCAGCAGCCAAGCCCCGGGACTAGCCGGGGAGCAGTACTTC
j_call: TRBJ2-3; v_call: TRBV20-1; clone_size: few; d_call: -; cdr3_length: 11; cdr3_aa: CSAREADTQYF; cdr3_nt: TGCAGTGCTAGGGAGGCCGATACGCAGTATTTT
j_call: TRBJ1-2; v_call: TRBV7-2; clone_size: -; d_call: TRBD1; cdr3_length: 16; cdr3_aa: CASSKVGQGTIYGYTF; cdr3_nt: TGTGCCAGCAGCAAAGTGGGACAGGGAACAATCTATGGCTACACCTTC
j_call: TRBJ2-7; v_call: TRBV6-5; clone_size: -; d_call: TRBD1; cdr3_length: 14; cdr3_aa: CASRIRQGSYEQYF; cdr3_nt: TGTGCCAGCAGAATACGACAGGGCTCCTACGAGCAGTACTTC
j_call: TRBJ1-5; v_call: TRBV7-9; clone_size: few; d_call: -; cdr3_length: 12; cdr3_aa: CASSSPAGAQHF; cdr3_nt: TGTGCCAGCAGCTCCCCGGCAGGCGCCCAGCATTTT
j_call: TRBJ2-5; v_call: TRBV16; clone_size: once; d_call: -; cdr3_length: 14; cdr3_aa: CASSLRTNRETQYF; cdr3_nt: TGTGCCAGCAGCCTCAGGACTAATCGAGAGACCCAGTACTTC
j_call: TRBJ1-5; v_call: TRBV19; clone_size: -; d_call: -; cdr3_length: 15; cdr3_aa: CASSRGGTADQPQHF; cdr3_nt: TGTGCCAGTAGTAGGGGGGGGACGGCGGATCAGCCCCAGCATTTT
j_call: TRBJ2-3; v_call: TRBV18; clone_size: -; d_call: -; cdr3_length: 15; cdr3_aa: CASSPPSGSTDTQYF; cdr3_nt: TGTGCCAGCTCACCACCGAGCGGCAGCACAGATACGCAGTATTTT
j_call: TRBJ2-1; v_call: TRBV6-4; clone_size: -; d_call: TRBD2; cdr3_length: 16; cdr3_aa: CASSDLSGGDSGEQFF; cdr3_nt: TGTGCCAGCAGTGACCTAAGCGGGGGGGACTCTGGTGAGCAGTTCTTC
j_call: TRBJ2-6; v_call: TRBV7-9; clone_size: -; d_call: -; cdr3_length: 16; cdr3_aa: CASSLLGGLGANVLTF; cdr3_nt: TGTGCCAGCAGCTTATTGGGTGGGCTGGGGGCCAACGTCCTGACTTTC
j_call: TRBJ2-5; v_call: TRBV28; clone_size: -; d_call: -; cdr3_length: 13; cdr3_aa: CASTNDQAETQYF; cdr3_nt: TGTGCCAGCACCAACGACCAAGCGGAGACCCAGTACTTC
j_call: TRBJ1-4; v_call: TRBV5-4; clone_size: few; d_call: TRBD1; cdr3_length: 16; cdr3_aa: CASSSGQARTNEKLFF; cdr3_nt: TGTGCCAGCAGCTCGGGACAGGCCCGAACTAATGAAAAACTGTTTTTT
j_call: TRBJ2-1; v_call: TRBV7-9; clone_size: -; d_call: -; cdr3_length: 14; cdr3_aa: CASSLLRAYNEQFF; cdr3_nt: TGTGCCAGCAGCTTACTCAGGGCCTACAATGAGCAGTTCTTC
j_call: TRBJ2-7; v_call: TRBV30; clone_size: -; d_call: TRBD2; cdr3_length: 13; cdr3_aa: CAWSGTSNYEQYF; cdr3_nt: TGTGCCTGGAGCGGGACTAGCAACTACGAGCAGTACTTC
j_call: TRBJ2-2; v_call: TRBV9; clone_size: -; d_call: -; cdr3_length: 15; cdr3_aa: CASRGVGLNTGELFF; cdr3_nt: TGTGCCAGCAGAGGGGTGGGCCTGAACACCGGGGAGCTGTTTTTT
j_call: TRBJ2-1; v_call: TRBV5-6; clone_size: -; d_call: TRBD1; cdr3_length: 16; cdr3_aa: CASSLVGRGRGNEQFF; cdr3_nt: TGTGCCAGCAGCTTGGTCGGCAGGGGGAGAGGCAATGAGCAGTTCTTC
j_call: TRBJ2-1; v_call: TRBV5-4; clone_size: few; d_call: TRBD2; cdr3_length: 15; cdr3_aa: CASSLNLAELNEQFF; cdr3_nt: TGTGCCAGCAGCTTGAATCTAGCGGAACTCAATGAGCAGTTCTTC
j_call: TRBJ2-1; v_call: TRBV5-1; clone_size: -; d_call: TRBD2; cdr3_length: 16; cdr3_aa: CASSYRTGGTYNEQFF; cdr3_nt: TGCGCCAGCAGCTACCGAACGGGGGGGACCTACAATGAGCAGTTCTTC
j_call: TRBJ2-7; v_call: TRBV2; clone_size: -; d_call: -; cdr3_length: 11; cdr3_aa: CASEDYGEQYF; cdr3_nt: TGTGCCAGTGAGGACTATGGCGAGCAGTACTTC
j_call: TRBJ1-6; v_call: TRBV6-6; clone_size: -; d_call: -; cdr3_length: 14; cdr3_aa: CASSRLKVNSPLHF; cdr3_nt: TGTGCCAGCAGCCGACTAAAGGTTAATTCACCCCTCCACTTT
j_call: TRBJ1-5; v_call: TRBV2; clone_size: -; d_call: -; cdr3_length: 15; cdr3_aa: CASSESSRYYQPQHF; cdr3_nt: TGTGCCAGCAGTGAATCGTCCAGGTATTATCAGCCCCAGCATTTT
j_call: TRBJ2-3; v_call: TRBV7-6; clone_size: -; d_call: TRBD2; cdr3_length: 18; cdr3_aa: CASSLGYIAGVMLDTQYF; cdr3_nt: TGTGCCAGCAGCTTAGGATACATAGCGGGAGTCATGTTAGATACGCAGTATTTT
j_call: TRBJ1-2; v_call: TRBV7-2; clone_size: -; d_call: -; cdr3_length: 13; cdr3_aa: CASSYRELSGYTF; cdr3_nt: TGTGCCAGCAGCTACAGGGAACTGTCTGGCTACACCTTC
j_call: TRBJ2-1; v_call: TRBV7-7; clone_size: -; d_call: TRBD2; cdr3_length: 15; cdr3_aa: CASSRLAGTYNEQFF; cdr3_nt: TGTGCCAGCAGCCGACTAGCGGGAACCTACAATGAGCAGTTCTTC
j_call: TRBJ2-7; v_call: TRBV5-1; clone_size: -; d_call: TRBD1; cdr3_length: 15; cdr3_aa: CASSLGDRKGEGQYF; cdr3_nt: TGCGCCAGCAGCTTGGGGGACAGGAAGGGTGAAGGGCAGTACTTC
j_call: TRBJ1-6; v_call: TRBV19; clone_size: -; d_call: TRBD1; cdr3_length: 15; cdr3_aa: CASRTGGWSYSPLHF; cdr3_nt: TGTGCCAGTAGGACAGGGGGCTGGTCTTATTCACCCCTCCACTTT
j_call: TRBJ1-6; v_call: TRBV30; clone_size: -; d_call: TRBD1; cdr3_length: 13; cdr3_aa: CAWSRDSGSPLHF; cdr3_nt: TGTGCCTGGAGTAGGGACAGTGGTTCACCCCTCCACTTT
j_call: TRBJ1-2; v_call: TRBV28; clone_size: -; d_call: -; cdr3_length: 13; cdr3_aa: CASSPQGSYGYTF; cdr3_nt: TGTGCCAGCAGCCCGCAGGGATCCTATGGCTACACCTTC
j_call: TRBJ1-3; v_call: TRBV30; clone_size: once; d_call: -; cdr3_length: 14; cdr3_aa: CAWSVRRVGNTIYF; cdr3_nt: TGTGCCTGGAGTGTAAGGAGGGTTGGAAACACCATATATTTT
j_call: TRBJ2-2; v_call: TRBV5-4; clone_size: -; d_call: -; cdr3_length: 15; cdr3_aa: CASRFVGKGAGELFF; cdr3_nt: TGTGCCAGCAGATTCGTTGGGAAGGGGGCCGGGGAGCTGTTTTTT
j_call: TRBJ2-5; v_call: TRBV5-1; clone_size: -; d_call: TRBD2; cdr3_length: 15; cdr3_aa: CASSYQRGYQETQYF; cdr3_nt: TGCGCCAGCAGCTACCAGCGGGGGTACCAAGAGACCCAGTACTTC
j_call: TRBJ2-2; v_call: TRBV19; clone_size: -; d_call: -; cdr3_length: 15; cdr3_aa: CASSQQGGLSGELFF; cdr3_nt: TGTGCCAGTAGTCAACAGGGAGGGTTATCCGGGGAGCTGTTTTTT
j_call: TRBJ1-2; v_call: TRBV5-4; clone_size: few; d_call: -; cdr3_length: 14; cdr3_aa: CASSLAALGDQGTF; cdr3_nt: TGTGCCAGCAGCTTGGCTGCGTTAGGGGATCAGGGGACCTTC
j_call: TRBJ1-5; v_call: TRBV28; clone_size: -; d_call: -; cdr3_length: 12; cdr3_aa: CASRGSSQPQHF; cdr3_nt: TGTGCCAGCAGGGGCAGCAGTCAGCCCCAGCATTTT
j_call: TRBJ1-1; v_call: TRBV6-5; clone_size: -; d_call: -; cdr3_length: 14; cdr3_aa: CASSLRRTGTEAFF; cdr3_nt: TGTGCCAGCAGCCTCCGGCGTACGGGAACTGAAGCTTTCTTT